This T cell receptor beta chain was documented in a study of cytomegalovirus exposure and HLA in healthy donors. The study, taken as a whole, reports: One variant, a missense change in DCLRE1C, was linked in a later analysis to TCR beta V- and J-gene trimming. Highly shared variants forming one cluster were likely a sequencing artifact.

A remark on this clone: What it binds is unknown.

With 60 Vbeta and 13 Jbeta primers, the PCR was carried out. Clones were read by immunoSEQ multiplex PCR, and TCRdb kept only the in-frame ones, dropping some. This table has over 150,000 clones, roughly 80% appearing once. Germline V gene data show CDR1 as SGHNT and CDR2 as YENEEA. V gave up 0 bases and J gave up 9 bases, with 5 bases separating them. This CDR3 spans 11 amino acids. Every donor was a healthy person donating bone marrow. Donors counted as nominally healthy when sampled, yet unrecorded immune exposures were likely. The TCR originated in a man over 45 in good health and CMV-seropositive. The specimen sequenced was PBMCs. The chain has TRBV11-3 and TRBJ1-1; D remains unclear. The DNA for the CDR3 is TGTGCCAGCAGCTTAGACACAAAAGCTTTCTTT. This encodes CASSLDTKAFF.